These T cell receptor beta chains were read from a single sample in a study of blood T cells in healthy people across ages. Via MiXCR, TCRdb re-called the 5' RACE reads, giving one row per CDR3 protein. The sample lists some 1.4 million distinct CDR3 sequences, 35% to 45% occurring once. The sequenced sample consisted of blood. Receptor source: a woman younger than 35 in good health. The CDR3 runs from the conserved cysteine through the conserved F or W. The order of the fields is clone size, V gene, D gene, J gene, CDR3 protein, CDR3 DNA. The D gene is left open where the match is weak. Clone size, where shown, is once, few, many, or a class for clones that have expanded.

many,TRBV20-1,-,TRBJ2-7,CSAGTYEQYF,TGCAGTGCTGGAACCTACGAGCAGTACTTC
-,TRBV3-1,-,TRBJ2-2,CASSRSLAVGELFF,TGTGCCAGCAGCCGAAGTTTAGCGGTCGGGGAGCTGTTTTTT
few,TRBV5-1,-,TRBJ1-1,CASSLPGAGMNTEAFF,TGCGCCAGCAGCTTGCCAGGGGCAGGGATGAACACTGAAGCTTTCTTT
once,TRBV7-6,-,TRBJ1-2,CASSLESRGGSRGYTF,TGTGCCAGCAGCTTAGAAAGCCGGGGCGGAAGTCGAGGCTACACCTTC
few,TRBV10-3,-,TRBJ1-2,CAIRPGDDYGYTF,TGTGCCATTAGGCCAGGGGATGACTATGGCTACACCTTC
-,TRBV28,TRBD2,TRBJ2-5,CASSFPSGGERETQYF,TGTGCCAGCAGTTTTCCTAGCGGGGGGGAGAGAGAGACCCAGTACTTC
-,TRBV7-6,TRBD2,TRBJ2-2,CASSLGTSGVRELFF,TGTGCCAGCAGCCTCGGGACTAGCGGGGTCCGGGAGCTGTTTTTT
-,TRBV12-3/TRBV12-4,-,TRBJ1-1,CASSLLGSGDTEAFF,TGTGCCAGCAGTTTATTGGGGTCTGGGGACACTGAAGCTTTCTTT
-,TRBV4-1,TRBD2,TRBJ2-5,CASSQGRLAEEETQYF,TGCGCCAGCAGCCAAGGTAGGCTAGCGGAGGAAGAGACCCAGTACTTC
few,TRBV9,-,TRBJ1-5,CASSKAPEQPQHF,TGTGCCAGCAGTAAGGCGCCGGAGCAGCCCCAGCATTTT